This TCR beta chain appears in the sequencing data of a study of blood T cells in healthy people across ages. Healthy Caucasians from Russia aged roughly 6 to 100 served as donors. For every donor, a draw yielded 9.5 to 10 milliliters of peripheral blood. The germline V gene has CDR1 SQVTM and CDR2 ANQGSEA. Trimming stripped 6 bases from V and 7 bases from J, with 22 bases between. There are 14 residues in the CDR3. Combining a sample-barcoded 5' primer with a J-beta primer mix, a second PCR ran for about 6 to 11 cycles. Using its own MiXCR run on the 5' RACE reads, TCRdb lists one record per CDR3 protein. The data hold around 580,000 distinct CDR3 sequences, with around 50% observed a single time.

The sequencing input was blood. The receptor was isolated from a man of 80 years or more in good health. The chain employs TRBV29-1 and TRBJ2-7; either TRBD1 or TRBD2 may fit D (7 bases each). The CDR3, as DNA: TGCAGCGTCGCACTAGCGACAGGGTTGAATGAGCAGTACTTC. This codes for CSVALATGLNEQYF.